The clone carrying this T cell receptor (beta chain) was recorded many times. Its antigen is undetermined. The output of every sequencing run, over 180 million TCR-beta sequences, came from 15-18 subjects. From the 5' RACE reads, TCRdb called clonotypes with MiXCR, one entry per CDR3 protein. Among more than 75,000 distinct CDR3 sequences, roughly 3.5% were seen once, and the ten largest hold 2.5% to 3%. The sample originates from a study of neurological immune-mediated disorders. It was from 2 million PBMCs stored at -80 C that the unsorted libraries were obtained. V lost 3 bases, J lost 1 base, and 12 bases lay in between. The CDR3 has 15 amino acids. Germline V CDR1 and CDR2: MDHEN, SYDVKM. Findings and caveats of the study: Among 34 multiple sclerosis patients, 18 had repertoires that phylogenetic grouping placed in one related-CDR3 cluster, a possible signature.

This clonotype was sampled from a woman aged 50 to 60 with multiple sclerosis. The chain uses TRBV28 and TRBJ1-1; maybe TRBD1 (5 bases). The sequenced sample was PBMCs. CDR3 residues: CASSFEGRGNTEAFF. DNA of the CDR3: TGTGCCAGCAGTTTTGAAGGGAGGGGGAACACTGAAGCTTTCTTT.